One and the same sample provided the 2 T cell receptor beta chains below, sequenced in a study of beta chain features in type 1 diabetes. Whole-study results and caveats: TCRB CDR3s from Type 1 diabetes patients were moderately but significantly shorter in all four CD4+ subsets.

What was sequenced were expressed TCRB transcripts, since all of the isolated RNA had been reverse transcribed. Measured with immunoSEQ multiplex PCR; TCRdb has only the in-frame clones, and not every one. This table holds roughly 330,000 clones, about 13% found once. The antigens of these receptors remain unknown. The source material was naive CD4+ T cells from blood. These receptors were obtained from a woman under 30 with type 1 diabetes.

CDR3 amino acids: CASSFSFTDTQYF. For the CDR3, the DNA is TGTGCCAGCAGTTTCTCCTTCACAGATACGCAGTATTTT. The chain links TRBV27 to TRBJ2-3; no firm D call. V dropped 3 bases and J dropped 2 bases, with 6 bases sitting between them. CDR1 is MNHEY and CDR2 is SMNVEV in the germline V gene (reference sequence). This CDR3 has 13 amino acids.

The chain employs TRBV7-2 and TRBJ1-2; 10 nucleotides line up with TRBD1. J lost 6 bases, V lost 5 bases, and 9 bases had no gene match. The germline CDR1 and CDR2 sequences are SGHTA and FQGNSA. This CDR3 spans 15 amino acids. The CDR3 DNA sequence: TGTGCCAGCAGCCTACGACAGGGGGCCTATGATGGCTACACCTTC. It encodes CASSLRQGAYDGYTF.